The clone carrying this T cell receptor beta chain was seen at least ten times. Its antigen is unknown. Unique molecular identifiers were incorporated during preparation of the TCRbeta library. TCRdb reprocessed the PCR reads with MiXCR, giving one entry per CDR3 protein. The profile shows 490,000 or so distinct CDR3 sequences, over 9.5% of them singletons. This record belongs to a study of T-cell reconstitution after alpha-beta-depleted transplantation in children. The study, taken as a whole, reports: Diversity and T-cell counts at one year after transplant derived mostly from new T cells. Several hundred rapidly expanded clones from non-depleted graft cells reportedly supplied alpha-beta T cells about two months post-transplant. It was surviving recipient T cells and thymic progenitors that gave some patients high TCRbeta diversity at day 60.

With V trimmed by 1 base and J by 0 bases, 4 bases remained unmatched. The CDR3 contains 15 residues. The germline V gene has CDR1 DFQATT and CDR2 SNEGSKA (reference sequence). The sequencing used PBMCs, collected before TCRalphabeta/CD19-depleted stem cell transplant. The receptor was derived from a child younger than 10 with inherited bone marrow failure, due to receive a stem cell transplant. The V and J genes are TRBV20-1 and TRBJ2-5; 8 bases match TRBD2. The CDR3 protein is CSARVGSGDQETQYF. Here the CDR3 DNA reads TGCAGTGCTAGAGTTGGTAGCGGGGACCAAGAGACCCAGTACTTC.